A selection of T cell receptor beta chains follows, all from one sample in a study of T cell changes during pregnancy in multiple sclerosis. Using immunoSEQ multiplex PCR, the repertoire was profiled, and TCRdb retains in-frame clones only, with some absent. The sample lists under 100,000 clones, less than 95% occurring once. The input for sequencing was peripheral blood, taken in the third trimester of pregnancy. The receptors were sampled from a female donor with multiple sclerosis, enrolled in a pregnancy study. Both conserved end residues are part of each CDR3. The order of the fields is V gene, J gene, D gene, clone size, CDR3 protein, CDR3 DNA. A D gene is named only where the DNA matches it firmly. A row's size may be missing; if present it is once, few, many or a size class.

TRBV18,TRBJ2-7,TRBD1,-,CASSPFPIRQGALHEQYF,TGTGCCAGCTCACCTTTTCCCATTCGGCAGGGGGCTCTCCACGAGCAGTACTTC
TRBV9,TRBJ2-1,TRBD2,-,CASSDLAGGVLVQFF,TGTGCCAGCAGCGATCTAGCGGGGGGGGTTTTAGTGCAGTTCTTC
TRBV10-3,TRBJ2-3,TRBD2,-,CAISEQAGGTDTQYF,TGTGCCATCAGTGAACAAGCGGGGGGCACAGATACGCAGTATTTT
TRBV7-3,TRBJ2-1,TRBD2,-,CASSPTRLAGNNEQFF,TGTGCCAGCAGCCCAACTAGGCTAGCGGGGAACAATGAGCAGTTCTTC
TRBV5-1,TRBJ2-1,TRBD2,-,CASSISGDSYNEQFF,TGCGCCAGCAGCATTAGCGGGGACTCCTACAATGAGCAGTTCTTC
TRBV6-8,TRBJ2-7,TRBD2,-,CASHREGELYEQYF,TGTGCCAGCCACCGGGAGGGGGAGTTATACGAGCAGTACTTC
TRBV10-3,TRBJ2-5,TRBD2,-,CAIGGGGETQYF,TGTGCCATCGGGGGGGGTGGGGAGACCCAGTACTTC
TRBV19,TRBJ1-5,TRBD1,-,CASDSTGSNQPQHF,TGTGCCAGCGATTCGACAGGGTCTAATCAGCCCCAGCATTTT
TRBV6-5,TRBJ1-6,-,-,CASSLTPGSYNSPLHF,TGTGCCAGCAGTTTGACTCCGGGCTCCTATAATTCACCCCTCCACTTT
TRBV19,TRBJ1-3,TRBD1,-,CASSSRDSGGILGNTIYF,TGTGCCAGTAGTAGCCGGGACAGCGGTGGGATCCTCGGAAACACCATATATTTT
TRBV19,TRBJ2-7,-,-,CASSNPGEGPYEQYF,TGTGCCAGTAGTAATCCAGGGGAAGGGCCCTACGAGCAGTACTTC
TRBV25-1,TRBJ1-4,TRBD1,few,CARRRGTGNEKLFF,TGTGCCAGAAGGAGAGGGACAGGGAATGAAAAACTGTTTTTT
TRBV9,TRBJ1-1,TRBD1,-,CASSVAEGQGKTEAFF,TGTGCCAGCAGCGTAGCCGAGGGACAGGGAAAGACTGAAGCTTTCTTT
TRBV5-6,TRBJ2-7,TRBD1,-,CASRPGTASYEQYF,TGTGCCAGCAGACCCGGGACAGCCTCCTACGAGCAGTACTTC
TRBV19,TRBJ2-2,-,few,CASREVAGELFF,TGTGCCAGTAGGGAGGTGGCCGGGGAGCTGTTTTTT
TRBV4-1,TRBJ2-5,-,-,CASSQIEFTETQYF,TGCGCCAGCAGCCAAATAGAATTTACGGAGACCCAGTACTTC
TRBV27,TRBJ2-3,-,-,CASSAGADTQYF,TGTGCCAGCAGTGCAGGCGCGGATACGCAGTATTTT
TRBV7-9,TRBJ1-2,TRBD1,-,CASSLAGQGDFVLYGYTF,TGTGCCAGCAGCTTAGCCGGACAGGGGGACTTCGTCCTCTATGGCTACACCTTC
TRBV25-1,TRBJ1-6,-,-,CASSESSGRGYNSPLHF,TGTGCCAGCAGTGAATCTTCAGGGAGGGGATATAATTCACCCCTCCACTTT
TRBV13,TRBJ2-3,-,-,CATPPQAPFGTDTQYF,TGTGCCACCCCCCCACAGGCACCATTCGGCACAGATACGCAGTATTTT
TRBV18,TRBJ1-1,TRBD1,-,CASSSGQGALNTEAFF,TGTGCCAGCTCCTCGGGACAGGGGGCCCTGAACACTGAAGCTTTCTTT
TRBV2,TRBJ1-5,-,-,CASSAFTGLGQPQHF,TGTGCCAGCAGCGCATTCACAGGTCTGGGTCAGCCCCAGCATTTT
TRBV6-7,TRBJ1-5,-,-,CASSYSRNQPQHF,TGTGCCAGCAGTTACTCGAGGAATCAGCCCCAGCATTTT
TRBV7-3,TRBJ1-1,-,-,CASSLTSDTEAFF,TGTGCCAGCAGCTTAACTTCAGACACTGAAGCTTTCTTT
TRBV18,TRBJ2-1,TRBD2,-,CASSPPSGDNEQFF,TGTGCCAGCTCACCACCTAGCGGGGACAATGAGCAGTTCTTC
TRBV6-1,TRBJ1-1,-,-,CASSETTNTEAFF,TGTGCCAGCAGTGAAACAACGAACACTGAAGCTTTCTTT
TRBV5-4,TRBJ2-7,-,-,CASSVIIGEGGYEQYF,TGTGCCAGCAGCGTAATCATAGGGGAGGGGGGTTACGAGCAGTACTTC
TRBV27,TRBJ2-5,TRBD1,once,CASSPKGAGETQYF,TGTGCCAGCAGTCCGAAGGGGGCCGGAGAGACCCAGTACTTC
TRBV2,TRBJ1-1,-,-,CASADSSKKKAFF,TGTGCCAGTGCAGACAGCTCCAAAAAAAAAGCTTTCTTT
TRBV5-1,TRBJ1-1,-,-,CASSLNTEAFF,TGCGCCAGCAGCCTCAACACTGAAGCTTTCTTT
TRBV6-5,TRBJ1-1,-,-,CASSYQGRNTEAFF,TGTGCCAGCAGTTACCAGGGGCGCAACACTGAAGCTTTCTTT
TRBV6-1,TRBJ1-1,TRBD1,-,CASSVGTGEAFF,TGTGCCAGCAGTGTAGGGACAGGTGAAGCTTTCTTT
TRBV9,TRBJ1-2,TRBD1,-,CASSVPLTGDNYGYTF,TGTGCCAGCAGCGTACCACTAACAGGGGACAACTATGGCTACACCTTC
TRBV7-9,TRBJ1-2,TRBD1,-,CASSPAGTAVLFYGYTF,TGTGCCAGCAGTCCAGCCGGGACAGCGGTTCTATTCTATGGCTACACCTTC
TRBV4-2,TRBJ2-3,TRBD2,-,CASSQAISGGPTDTQYF,TGTGCCAGCAGCCAAGCAATTAGCGGGGGACCCACAGATACGCAGTATTTT
TRBV11-2,TRBJ2-3,TRBD2,-,CASSLGRTSGGTDTQYF,TGTGCCAGCAGCTTAGGGCGGACTAGCGGGGGAACAGATACGCAGTATTTT
TRBV10-3,TRBJ2-7,-,-,CAISERQNSYEQYF,TGTGCCATCAGTGAGCGACAGAACTCCTACGAGCAGTACTTC
TRBV6-1,TRBJ2-3,TRBD1,few,CATGQDTDTQYF,TGTGCCACGGGACAGGACACAGATACGCAGTATTTT
TRBV5-1,TRBJ2-3,TRBD2,-,CASSLGTSGADTQYF,TGCGCCAGCAGCTTAGGGACTAGCGGGGCAGATACGCAGTATTTT
TRBV6-1,TRBJ1-2,-,-,CASSEGRRYGYTF,TGTGCCAGCAGTGAAGGACGGCGGTATGGCTACACCTTC
TRBV5-1,TRBJ1-2,TRBD1,-,CASSPTTGQGGYGYTF,TGCGCCAGCAGCCCAACCACGGGACAGGGTGGCTATGGCTACACCTTC